A single sample gave rise to the 14 T cell receptor beta chains below, sequenced in a study of tumor-infiltrating lymphocytes in primary liver carcinoma. TCR beta cDNA was reverse-transcribed from roughly 520 ng of total RNA. The reaction used a constant-region primer and ProtoScript II reverse transcriptase. Each TCR beta library was derived from three nested multiplex PCR rounds that employed slightly modified ARM-PCR. TRBV1-TRBV30 forward primers paired with a C-beta reverse primer drove the first two PCR rounds, ten to eleven cycles each. TCRdb fed the multiplex PCR reads into MiXCR, producing one record per CDR3 protein. The sample records fewer than 350,000 distinct CDR3 sequences, almost 65% being singletons. It was unsorted whole blood that yielded blood RNA, and germline DNA was also extracted. Sequences were obtained from peripheral blood. The receptors shown here come from a man aged 35-49 years with primary liver carcinoma and hepatitis B virus infection.

The table lists this clonotype with many counts. The gene calls are TRBV4-2 and TRBJ2-3; 8 nucleotides line up with TRBD2. Trimming took 4 bases from V and 1 from J; bases not matched to a gene: 7. The CDR3 has 16 amino acids. Per germline, CDR1 LGHNA and CDR2 YNFKEQ. The CDR3 region is CASSPGSAGGTDTQYF. In DNA, the CDR3 is TGTGCCAGCAGCCCCGGGTCAGCGGGGGGCACAGATACGCAGTATTTT.

This clonotype was detected a few times. This clone may be a read error of a much larger clone one base away. CDR3 protein: CASRQGIAYGYTF. The CDR3 nucleotides are TGTGCCAGCAGACAGGGTATTGCCTATGGCTACACCTTC. This sequence joins TRBV6-6 and TRBJ1-2; D might be TRBD1 (6 bases). The CDR3 totals 13 residues. The germline gives CDR1 MNHNY, CDR2 SVGAGI (reference sequence). V lost 6 bases and J lost 4, with 12 bases in between.

This clonotype has only a few counts. The rearrangement uses TRBV19 and TRBJ2-1, with D possibly being TRBD1 (6 bases). The germline V and J ends were trimmed by 5 bases and 6 bases, with 20 bases remaining between them. CDR1 LNHDA and CDR2 SQIVND come from the germline V gene (reference sequence). The CDR3 runs 16 residues. The CDR3 sequence: CASSSQTGREVNEQFF. DNA of the CDR3: TGTGCCAGTAGTTCCCAGACAGGTCGGGAAGTCAATGAGCAGTTCTTC.

This clonotype came up once. Possible read error: a much larger clone is one base away. V gene TRBV6-2 or TRBV6-3 combines with J gene TRBJ2-7, with D maybe TRBD1 (6 bases). Trimming pared 5 bases from V and 2 bases from J, leaving 16 bases between. The CDR3 spans 15 residues. In germline, CDR1 is MNHEY, CDR2 SVGEGT. The CDR3 DNA sequence: TGTGCCAGCAGTATCTTCCGGGACAACGCCTACGAGCAGTACTTC. As protein: CASSIFRDNAYEQYF.

The V call is TRBV5-1, the J call TRBJ2-1; the match to TRBD2 covers 7 bases. Looked up from germline, CDR1 is SGHRS and CDR2 is YFSETQ. The CDR3 is 13 amino acids. Trimming at V came to 5 bases and at J to 8 bases, leaving 7 bases not matched to a gene. DNA for the CDR3: TGCGCCAGCAGTGGCGGGGGTGCATATGAGCAGTTCTTC. Encoded protein: CASSGGGAYEQFF.

The gene calls are TRBV24-1 and TRBJ2-1, with 14 positions matching TRBD2. The CDR3 is 17 amino acids. J was trimmed by 7 bases and V by 4 bases; bases with no gene match: 8. Looked up from germline, CDR1 is KGHDR and CDR2 is SFDVKD. The CDR3 protein is CATSEYGTSGSKNEQFF. The CDR3 DNA reads as TGTGCCACCAGTGAGTACGGGACTAGCGGGAGTAAAAATGAGCAGTTCTTC.

A word on this clonotype: This may arise from a read error, as a much more abundant clone is one base away. The chain carries TRBV6-5 and TRBJ2-7; 8 bases match TRBD2. The CDR3 runs 16 residues. The trim removed 2 bases at V and 3 bases at J, leaving 9 bases unmatched. Germline CDR1 reads MNHEY; CDR2 reads SVGAGI. CDR3 in amino acids: CASSYADSREDYEQYF. CDR3 nucleotide sequence: TGTGCCAGCAGTTACGCCGATTCGCGGGAGGACTACGAGCAGTACTTC.

A remark on this clonotype: This may come from a read error, since a much larger clone is one base off. Lacking the conserved final phenylalanine or tryptophan, this CDR3 likely reflects a read error. The V call is TRBV6-5, the J call TRBJ1-2; D is undetermined. The germline V and J ends were trimmed by 0 bases and 3 bases, with 8 bases remaining between them. The V gene's germline CDR1 is MNHEY and CDR2 SVGAGI. This CDR3 is built from 14 residues. CDR3 coding DNA: TGTGCCAGCAGTTACTCGAGGGAATACTATGGCTACACCATC. Its protein product is CASSYSREYYGYTI.

Ten or more counts support this clonotype. The rearrangement uses TRBV6-2 or TRBV6-3 and TRBJ2-7, with TRBD1 matching over 8 bases. The CDR3 is 14 amino acids. The germline V gene has CDR1 MNHEY and CDR2 SVGEGT. V lost 11 bases and J lost 2; bases outside the gene matches: 11. CDR3 loop: CAVQWGQEAYEQYF. In nucleotides, the CDR3 is TGTGCCGTACAGTGGGGACAGGAAGCCTACGAGCAGTACTTC.

The CDR3 spells CASSVYRGVNTEAFF. The DNA for the CDR3 is TGTGCCAGCAGCGTCTACAGAGGCGTGAACACTGAAGCTTTCTTT. This chain links TRBV11-1 with TRBJ1-1, with D uncertain. Germline lookup yields CDR1 SGHAT and CDR2 FQDESV (reference sequence). The CDR3 is 15 residues long. V was cut by 5 bases and J by 0 bases, with 13 bases left in between.

In its sample, this clonotype was seen a few times. The V call is TRBV5-1, the J call TRBJ2-7, with 7 bases identical to TRBD2. The germline V gene has CDR1 SGHRS and CDR2 YFSETQ. Losses at the gene ends were 5 bases for V and 2 bases for J; bases not matched to a gene: 4. The CDR3 loop spans 13 amino acids. The CDR3 nucleotides are TGCGCCAGCAGGCCGGGACTAACCTACGAGCAGTACTTC. It is translated as CASRPGLTYEQYF.

The genes are TRBV11-2 and TRBJ1-2; D ambiguous. The V gene lost 4 bases and the J gene lost 5 bases, with 11 bases spanning the gap. The germline V gene encodes CDR1 SGHAT and CDR2 FQNNGV. This CDR3 spans 13 amino acids. The CDR3 nucleotides are TGTGCCAGCAGCTCGGATAGTACGTATGGCTACACCTTC. Protein product: CASSSDSTYGYTF. Variable domain in full (rest from reference TRBV11-2 and TRBJ1-2): EAGVAQSPRYKIIEKRQSVAFWCNPISGHATLYWYQQILGQGPKLLIQFQNNGVVDDSQLPKDRFSAERLKGVDSTLKIQPAKLEDSAVYLCASSSDSTYGYTFGSGTRLTVV.

The J gene is TRBJ2-1, the V gene TRBV12-3 or TRBV12-4; D uncertain. This CDR3 comprises 15 residues. The CDR3 bases are TGTGATAACAGTTTCTGGGGTAGCTCCTACAATGAGCAGTTCTTC. Translating gives CDNSFWGSSYNEQFF.

Of note for this clonotype: At one end, the junction sequence differs from germline, possibly due to a read error. The V gene is TRBV6-5, the J gene TRBJ2-7, with D uncertain. CDR3 length: 17 residues. Germline assignment: CDR1 MNHEY and CDR2 SVGAGI. The CDR3 DNA reads TGTGCCAGGATTACGGCTTTGGCTCCCGACCATCCCTACGATCAGTACTTC. Amino acid sequence: CARITALAPDHPYDQYF.